Following are 13 T cell receptor beta chains from one sample sequenced in a study of beta chain features in type 1 diabetes. Reverse transcribing all isolated RNA meant expressed TCRB transcripts were sequenced. TCRdb keeps only in-frame clones here, not all; method: immunoSEQ multiplex PCR. This table has some 270,000 clones, about 14% appearing once. Sequencing was carried out using naive CD4+ T cells from blood. The origin of the receptors is a middle-aged woman in good health.

V and J are TRBV6-5 and TRBJ1-2, with 9 bases lining up with TRBD1. Germline lookup yields CDR1 MNHEY and CDR2 SVGAGI. Trimming removed 2 bases from V and 4 bases from J; junction bases left unmatched: 5. The CDR3 sequence is 15 residues long. The chain's CDR3 is CASSYTGTGSYGYTF. Written as DNA, the CDR3 is TGTGCCAGCAGTTACACGGGGACAGGGTCCTATGGCTACACCTTC.

This sequence joins TRBV29-1 and TRBJ2-1; TRBD1 matches at 8 bases. The CDR3 consists of 13 residues. Germline trimming cut 4 bases from V and 7 bases from J; bases unmatched to any gene: 6. Germline values: CDR1 SQVTM, CDR2 ANQGSEA. CDR3 in amino acids: CSVGGQVGNEQFF. Here the CDR3 DNA reads TGCAGCGTTGGGGGACAGGTGGGGAATGAGCAGTTCTTC.

A few counts support this clone. Here the CDR3 reads CASSTLAGGVLGETQYF. As DNA, the CDR3 is TGTGCCAGCAGCACACTAGCGGGGGGGGTTCTAGGGGAGACCCAGTACTTC. This sequence joins TRBV11-2 and TRBJ2-5, with 13 bases fitting TRBD2. CDR3 size: 17 residues. The trim removed 5 bases at V and 5 bases at J, leaving 11 bases unmatched. Germline assignment: CDR1 SGHAT and CDR2 FQNNGV. Drawing the rest from reference TRBV11-2 and TRBJ2-5, the complete variable domain is EAGVAQSPRYKIIEKRQSVAFWCNPISGHATLYWYQQILGQGPKLLIQFQNNGVVDDSQLPKDRFSAERLKGVDSTLKIQPAKLEDSAVYLCASSTLAGGVLGETQYFGPGTRLLVL.

The J gene is TRBJ1-1, the V gene TRBV5-1, with a tentative D call TRBD1 (6 bases). Trimming left V 3 bases short and J 5 bases short, with 26 bases between. Germline V gives CDR1 SGHRS, CDR2 YFSETQ. The CDR3 length is 18 residues. The CDR3 spells CASSWEAGLGARGTEAFF. The CDR3 region has the DNA TGCGCCAGCAGCTGGGAAGCAGGTTTGGGGGCGAGGGGGACTGAAGCTTTCTTT.

This chain uses TRBV29-1 with TRBJ1-2, with 10 bases matching TRBD1. The CDR3 runs to 13 residues. Germline lookup yields CDR1 SQVTM and CDR2 ANQGSEA. The junction had 5 bases not matched to a gene; V was cut back by 4 bases and J by 6 bases. Written as DNA, the CDR3 is TGCAGCGTTGGGGGGACAGGGGTTAATGGCTACACCTTC. It codes for CSVGGTGVNGYTF.

This clone was seen a handful of times. The chain has TRBV6-1 and TRBJ1-2, with a possible D match to TRBD1 (6 bases). The CDR3 length is 13 residues. V was trimmed by 9 bases and J by 4 bases, leaving 15 bases between them. Germline CDR1 and CDR2: MNHNS and SASEGT. The DNA of the CDR3 is TGTGCCAGTCGGGCGGGGGCGGGCTATGGCTACACCTTC. Translation gives CASRAGAGYGYTF.

This chain uses TRBV2 with TRBJ2-7; TRBD1 matches at 7 bases. Germline V lookup: CDR1 SNHLY, CDR2 FYNNEI. The V segment lost 8 bases and the J segment 3 bases; nucleotides outside the gene matches: 7. There are 13 residues in the CDR3. DNA for the CDR3: TGTGCCAGCCTCGAGAGACAGGGCTACGAGCAGTACTTC. Amino acids: CASLERQGYEQYF.

This clone was recorded a few times. This chain connects TRBV7-9 to TRBJ2-2; 10 bases are a match to TRBD2. V was clipped by 3 bases and J by 1 base; unmatched bases: 5. Per the germline V gene, CDR1 is SEHNR and CDR2 is FQNEAQ (reference sequence). This CDR3 spans 17 amino acids. CDR3 region: CASSLLSGGQNTGELFF. The CDR3 region has the DNA TGTGCCAGCAGCTTGCTTAGCGGGGGGCAGAACACCGGGGAGCTGTTTTTT.

This clone was picked up a small number of times. The chain links TRBV9 to TRBJ2-3; 11 bases fit TRBD2. From germline, CDR1 is SGDLS and CDR2 YYNGEE. This CDR3 has 18 amino acids. Trimming removed 3 bases from V and 4 bases from J; junction bases left unmatched: 13. The CDR3 reads CASSGLAGGLSNPDTQYF. CDR3 DNA: TGTGCCAGCAGCGGGTTAGCGGGGGGGCTGAGTAACCCAGATACGCAGTATTTT.

The chain carries TRBV6-1 and TRBJ1-4; 7 bases agree with TRBD1. Per the germline V gene, CDR1 is MNHNS and CDR2 is SASEGT. The CDR3 has 14 amino acids. V shed 7 bases and J 3 bases; nucleotides not matched to a gene: 5. This CDR3 is CASTVDRSNEKLFF. The CDR3 DNA reads TGTGCCAGCACCGTGGACAGGTCTAATGAAAAACTGTTTTTT.

J is TRBJ1-4 and V is TRBV10-3; 9 bases map to TRBD1. Trimming removed 10 bases from V and 7 bases from J; junction bases left unmatched: 13. The germline CDR1 and CDR2 sequences are ENHRY and SYGVKD. The CDR3 spans 15 residues. DNA of the CDR3: TGTGCCAGCAGCTGGGACAGGGATCGAGGTGAAAAACTGTTTTTT. Translated: CASSWDRDRGEKLFF.

V usage is TRBV5-6 and J usage is TRBJ2-3; 8 bases map to TRBD2. This CDR3 has 16 amino acids. Germline values: CDR1 SGHDT, CDR2 YYEEEE. The junction had 8 bases not matched to a gene; V was cut back by 4 bases and J by 1 base. CDR3 DNA: TGTGCCAGCAGCAACGTTTTTAGCGGGGGCACAGATACGCAGTATTTT. It translates to CASSNVFSGGTDTQYF.

There are a few counts of this clone. This chain uses TRBV12-5 with TRBJ1-6; TRBD1 is a possible D gene (5 bases). The CDR3 has 16 residues. V lost 5 bases, J lost 0 bases, and 11 bases lay in between. Germline V gene lookup returns CDR1 LGHNT and CDR2 FRNRAP. CDR3 protein: CASGLGGSSYNSPLHF. CDR3 coding DNA: TGTGCTAGTGGTCTCGGGGGAAGCTCCTATAATTCACCCCTCCACTTT.